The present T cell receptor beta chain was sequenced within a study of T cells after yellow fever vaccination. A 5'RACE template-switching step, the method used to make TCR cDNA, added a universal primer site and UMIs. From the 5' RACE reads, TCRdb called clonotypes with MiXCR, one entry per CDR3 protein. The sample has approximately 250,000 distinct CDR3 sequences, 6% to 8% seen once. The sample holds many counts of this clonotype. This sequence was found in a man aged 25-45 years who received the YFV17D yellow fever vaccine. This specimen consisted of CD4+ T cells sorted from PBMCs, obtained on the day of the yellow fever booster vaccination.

In DNA, the CDR3 is TGTGCCTGGAGCCGGGGAGTAGCTTTGGAGACCCAGTACTTC. Translating it yields CAWSRGVALETQYF. The chain carries TRBV30 and TRBJ2-5, with D tentatively TRBD2 (5 bases). CDR3 length: 14 residues. Per the germline V gene, CDR1 is GTSNPN and CDR2 is SVGIG (reference sequence). Between the trimmed V and J ends, which lost 3 bases and 5 bases, there was a span of 16 bases.